The present T cell receptor beta chain was sequenced within a study of blood T cell repertoires in COVID-19. Background on the study: Donors in the United States, Italy and Spain gave samples during acute or convalescent COVID-19. T cells, B-cell-depleted T cells, or PBMCs supplied cDNA or gDNA.

In the original processing: The assay estimated nucleated cells by amplifying reference gene primers. Sequenced by immunoSEQ multiplex PCR; TCRdb stores in-frame clones only, minus some. V, J and clone size reflect that table, while D and trimming were determined from the DNA. The sample includes approximately 32,000 clones, about nine tenths of them seen just once. The trim removed 2 bases at V and 7 bases at J, leaving 5 bases unmatched. This CDR3 has 14 residues. Germline V CDR1 and CDR2: GTSNPN, SVGIG (reference sequence). What was sequenced was peripheral blood. The TCR comes from a man aged 60-69 years with active COVID-19. V usage is TRBV30 and J usage is TRBJ1-6, with 7 bases that match TRBD1. CDR3 region: CAWSRGQENSPLHF. The CDR3 DNA reads as TGTGCCTGGAGTCGAGGACAGGAGAATTCACCCCTCCACTTT.